These T cell receptor beta chains were read from a single sample in a study of beta chain features in type 1 diabetes. TCRdb keeps only in-frame clones here, not all; method: immunoSEQ multiplex PCR. The table lists about 210,000 clones, around 9.9% of them singletons. The sample was central memory CD4+ T cells from blood. These receptors originate from a man aged 18-30 years in good health. Each CDR3 is given with its conserved first and last residue. Each record gives: J gene, clone size, D gene, V gene, CDR3 protein, CDR3 DNA. A D gene is named only where the DNA matches it firmly. Size is stated for part of the rows, as once, few or many counts, or as a class when the clone is expanded.

j_gene: TRBJ1-5
abundance: -
d_gene: TRBD1
v_gene: TRBV28
CDR3aa: CASRTTGSQPQHF
CDR3nt: TGTGCCAGCAGGACGACAGGGAGCCAGCCCCAGCATTTT

j_gene: TRBJ2-3
abundance: few
d_gene: -
v_gene: TRBV14
CDR3aa: CASSRDPGTDTQYF
CDR3nt: TGTGCCAGCAGCCGGGACCCCGGGACAGATACGCAGTATTTT

j_gene: TRBJ2-5
abundance: -
d_gene: -
v_gene: TRBV5-1
CDR3aa: CASSLPEETQYF
CDR3nt: TGCGCCAGCAGCTTGCCGGAAGAGACCCAGTACTTC

j_gene: TRBJ1-1
abundance: once
d_gene: TRBD1
v_gene: TRBV7-2
CDR3aa: CASSLIGGETEAFF
CDR3nt: TGTGCCAGCAGCTTAATAGGGGGCGAAACTGAAGCTTTCTTT

j_gene: TRBJ1-4
abundance: few
d_gene: -
v_gene: TRBV27
CDR3aa: CASSLRKRQGGEKLFF
CDR3nt: TGTGCCAGCAGTTTACGCAAGAGGCAGGGAGGGGAAAAACTGTTTTTT

j_gene: TRBJ2-5
abundance: -
d_gene: TRBD1
v_gene: TRBV6-1
CDR3aa: CASTLTGAVETQYF
CDR3nt: TGTGCCAGCACCCTGACAGGGGCGGTGGAGACCCAGTACTTC

j_gene: TRBJ2-2
abundance: -
d_gene: TRBD2
v_gene: TRBV6-5
CDR3aa: CASSFGTTYTGELFF
CDR3nt: TGTGCCAGCAGTTTCGGGACTACGTACACCGGGGAGCTGTTTTTT

j_gene: TRBJ2-7
abundance: -
d_gene: TRBD1
v_gene: TRBV9
CDR3aa: CASSYRTGGGYEQYF
CDR3nt: TGTGCCAGCAGCTACCGGACAGGGGGCGGCTACGAGCAGTACTTC

j_gene: TRBJ2-3
abundance: few
d_gene: TRBD2
v_gene: TRBV7-2
CDR3aa: CASSGRTSGTGADTQYF
CDR3nt: TGTGCCAGCAGCGGAAGGACTAGCGGGACTGGGGCAGATACGCAGTATTTT

j_gene: TRBJ2-5
abundance: few
d_gene: TRBD2
v_gene: TRBV18
CDR3aa: CASSPGREETQYF
CDR3nt: TGTGCCAGCTCACCAGGGCGGGAGGAGACCCAGTACTTC

j_gene: TRBJ2-3
abundance: -
d_gene: -
v_gene: TRBV5-6
CDR3aa: CASSLNTDTQYF
CDR3nt: TGTGCCAGCAGCTTGAACACAGATACGCAGTATTTT

j_gene: TRBJ2-2
abundance: -
d_gene: -
v_gene: TRBV30
CDR3aa: CAWSVRGTGELFF
CDR3nt: TGTGCCTGGAGTGTAAGGGGAACCGGGGAGCTGTTTTTT

j_gene: TRBJ1-2
abundance: many
d_gene: TRBD1
v_gene: TRBV5-1
CDR3aa: CASSVGQNSGYTF
CDR3nt: TGCGCCAGCAGCGTGGGACAGAACTCCGGCTACACCTTC

j_gene: TRBJ2-1
abundance: -
d_gene: -
v_gene: TRBV6-6
CDR3aa: CASSYSLGEQFF
CDR3nt: TGTGCCAGCAGTTATTCCCTAGGTGAGCAGTTCTTC

j_gene: TRBJ2-1
abundance: many
d_gene: -
v_gene: TRBV23-1
CDR3aa: CASSQSTTSYEQFF
CDR3nt: TGCGCCAGCAGTCAATCGACGACTAGTTACGAGCAGTTCTTC

j_gene: TRBJ2-2
abundance: -
d_gene: -
v_gene: TRBV6-5
CDR3aa: CASSFYRAPTGELFF
CDR3nt: TGTGCCAGCAGTTTCTACCGGGCCCCCACCGGGGAGCTGTTTTTT

j_gene: TRBJ2-1
abundance: -
d_gene: -
v_gene: TRBV5-4
CDR3aa: CASRYASASSYNEQFF
CDR3nt: TGTGCCAGCAGGTACGCTAGCGCCAGCTCCTACAATGAGCAGTTCTTC

j_gene: TRBJ2-3
abundance: -
d_gene: TRBD1
v_gene: TRBV18
CDR3aa: CASSRKGAKWTDTQYF
CDR3nt: TGTGCCAGCTCACGGAAGGGGGCCAAATGGACAGATACGCAGTATTTT

j_gene: TRBJ2-7
abundance: -
d_gene: -
v_gene: TRBV20-1
CDR3aa: CSASQLSQQYF
CDR3nt: TGCAGTGCTAGCCAACTTAGCCAGCAGTACTTC

j_gene: TRBJ2-2
abundance: few
d_gene: TRBD1
v_gene: TRBV2
CDR3aa: CASSVRTGEFTGELFF
CDR3nt: TGTGCCAGCAGTGTACGGACAGGGGAATTCACCGGGGAGCTGTTTTTT

j_gene: TRBJ2-2
abundance: few
d_gene: -
v_gene: TRBV2
CDR3aa: CASSENGRGGELFF
CDR3nt: TGTGCCAGCAGTGAAAACGGACGCGGCGGGGAGCTGTTTTTT

j_gene: TRBJ2-7
abundance: -
d_gene: TRBD2
v_gene: TRBV14
CDR3aa: CASSQTSGTSQYF
CDR3nt: TGTGCCAGCAGCCAGACTAGCGGGACCTCGCAGTACTTC

j_gene: TRBJ2-5
abundance: few
d_gene: TRBD2
v_gene: TRBV10-3
CDR3aa: CAISESSSGSYQETQYF
CDR3nt: TGTGCCATCAGTGAGTCGAGTAGCGGGAGTTACCAAGAGACCCAGTACTTC

j_gene: TRBJ2-2
abundance: -
d_gene: -
v_gene: TRBV4-1
CDR3aa: CASSLLDTGELFF
CDR3nt: TGCGCCAGCAGCCTGCTGGACACCGGGGAGCTGTTTTTT

j_gene: TRBJ2-1
abundance: many
d_gene: -
v_gene: TRBV7-9
CDR3aa: CASAWAGYNEQFF
CDR3nt: TGTGCCAGCGCCTGGGCCGGATACAATGAGCAGTTCTTC

j_gene: TRBJ2-3
abundance: few
d_gene: -
v_gene: TRBV6-5
CDR3aa: CASSYLRGDTDTQYF
CDR3nt: TGTGCCAGCAGTTATCTTCGAGGGGACACAGATACGCAGTATTTT

j_gene: TRBJ2-4
abundance: few
d_gene: -
v_gene: TRBV5-4
CDR3aa: CASSLDGGGSPKNIQYF
CDR3nt: TGTGCCAGCAGCTTGGATGGGGGCGGGAGTCCCAAAAACATTCAGTACTTC

j_gene: TRBJ2-7
abundance: -
d_gene: -
v_gene: TRBV5-1
CDR3aa: CASSLGPAYEQYF
CDR3nt: TGCGCCAGCAGCTTGGGCCCAGCATACGAGCAGTACTTC

j_gene: TRBJ2-3
abundance: few
d_gene: -
v_gene: TRBV6-5
CDR3aa: CASSYSATTDTQYF
CDR3nt: TGTGCCAGCAGTTACTCGGCCACCACAGATACGCAGTATTTT

j_gene: TRBJ1-2
abundance: many
d_gene: -
v_gene: TRBV15
CDR3aa: CATSSMGSYGYTF
CDR3nt: TGTGCCACCAGCAGTATGGGCAGCTATGGCTACACCTTC

j_gene: TRBJ2-1
abundance: -
d_gene: TRBD2
v_gene: TRBV5-4
CDR3aa: CASSLLPGLAQFF
CDR3nt: TGTGCCAGCAGCCTACTGCCGGGACTAGCCCAGTTCTTC